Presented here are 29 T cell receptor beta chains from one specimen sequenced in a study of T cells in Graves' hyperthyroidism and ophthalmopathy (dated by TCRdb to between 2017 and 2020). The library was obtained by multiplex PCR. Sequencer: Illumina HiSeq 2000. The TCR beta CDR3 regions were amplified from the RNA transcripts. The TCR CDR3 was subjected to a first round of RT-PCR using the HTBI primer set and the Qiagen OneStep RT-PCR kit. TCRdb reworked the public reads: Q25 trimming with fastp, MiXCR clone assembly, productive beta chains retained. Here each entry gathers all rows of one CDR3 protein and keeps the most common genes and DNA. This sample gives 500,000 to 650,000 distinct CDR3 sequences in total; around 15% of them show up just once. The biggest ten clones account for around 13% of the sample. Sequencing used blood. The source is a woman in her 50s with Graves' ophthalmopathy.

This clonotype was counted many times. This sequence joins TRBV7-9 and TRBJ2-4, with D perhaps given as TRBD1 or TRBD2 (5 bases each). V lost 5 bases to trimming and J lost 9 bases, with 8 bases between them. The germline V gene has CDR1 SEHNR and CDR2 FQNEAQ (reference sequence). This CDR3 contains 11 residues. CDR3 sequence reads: CASSAGGIQYF. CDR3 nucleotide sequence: TGTGCCAGCAGCGCTGGGGGCATTCAGTACTTC.

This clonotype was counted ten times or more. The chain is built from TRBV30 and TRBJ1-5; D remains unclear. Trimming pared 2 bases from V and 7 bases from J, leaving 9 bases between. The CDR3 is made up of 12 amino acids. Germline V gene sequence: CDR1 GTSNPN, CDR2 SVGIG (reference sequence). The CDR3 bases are TGTGCCTGGAGTTACGGAGGGCAGCCCCAGCATTTT. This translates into CAWSYGGQPQHF.

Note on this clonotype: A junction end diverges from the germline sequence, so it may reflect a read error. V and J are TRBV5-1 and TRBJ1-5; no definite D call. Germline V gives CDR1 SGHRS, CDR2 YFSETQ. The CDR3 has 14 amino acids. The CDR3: CTSSPGRGNQPQHF. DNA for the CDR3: TGCACCAGCAGCCCTGGACGGGGCAATCAGCCCCAGCATTTT.

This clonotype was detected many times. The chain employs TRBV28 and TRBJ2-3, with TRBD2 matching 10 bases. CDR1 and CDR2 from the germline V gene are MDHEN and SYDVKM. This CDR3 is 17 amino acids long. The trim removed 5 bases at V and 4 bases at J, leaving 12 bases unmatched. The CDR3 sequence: CASSDLYSGRRADTQYF. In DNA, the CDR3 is TGTGCCAGCAGTGACCTCTATAGCGGGAGGAGGGCAGATACGCAGTATTTT.

CDR3 sequence: CASRTTTGTEAFF. The CDR3 region has the DNA TGTGCCAGCAGAACTACGACAGGCACTGAAGCTTTCTTT. The rearrangement joins TRBV2 to TRBJ1-1, with D possibly matching TRBD1 (6 bases). Per the germline V gene, CDR1 is SNHLY and CDR2 is FYNNEI. Trimming took off 6 bases at V and 4 bases at J, with 12 bases between the two ends. This CDR3 has 13 amino acids.

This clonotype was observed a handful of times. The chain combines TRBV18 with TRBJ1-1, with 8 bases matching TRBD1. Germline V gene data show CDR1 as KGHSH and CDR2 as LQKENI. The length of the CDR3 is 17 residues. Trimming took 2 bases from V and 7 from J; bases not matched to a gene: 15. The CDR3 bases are TGTGCCAGCTCACCATCCCGGGACAGGCCCGAAGGGGTTGAAGCTTTCTTT. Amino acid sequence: CASSPSRDRPEGVEAFF.

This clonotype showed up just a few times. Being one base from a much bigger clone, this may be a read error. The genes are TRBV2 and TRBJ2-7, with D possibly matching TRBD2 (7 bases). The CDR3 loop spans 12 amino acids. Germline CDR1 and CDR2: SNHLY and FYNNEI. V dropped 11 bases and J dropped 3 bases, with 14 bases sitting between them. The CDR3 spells CAGGGSIYEQYF. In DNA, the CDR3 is TGTGCCGGCGGGGGCAGTATCTACGAGCAGTACTTC.

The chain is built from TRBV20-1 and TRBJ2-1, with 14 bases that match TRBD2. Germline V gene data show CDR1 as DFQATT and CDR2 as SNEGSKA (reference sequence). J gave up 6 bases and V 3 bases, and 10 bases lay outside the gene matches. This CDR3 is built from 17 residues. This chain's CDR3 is CSARDIPGLAGANEQFF. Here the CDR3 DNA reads TGCAGTGCTAGGGATATTCCGGGACTAGCGGGAGCCAATGAGCAGTTCTTC.

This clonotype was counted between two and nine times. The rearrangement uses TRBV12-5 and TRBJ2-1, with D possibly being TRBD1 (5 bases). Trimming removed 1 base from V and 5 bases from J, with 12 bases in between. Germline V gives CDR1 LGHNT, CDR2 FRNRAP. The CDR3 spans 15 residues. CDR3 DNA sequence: TGTGCTAGTGGTTTGGGCAGGGCCGGAAACAATGAGCAGTTCTTC. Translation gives CASGLGRAGNNEQFF.

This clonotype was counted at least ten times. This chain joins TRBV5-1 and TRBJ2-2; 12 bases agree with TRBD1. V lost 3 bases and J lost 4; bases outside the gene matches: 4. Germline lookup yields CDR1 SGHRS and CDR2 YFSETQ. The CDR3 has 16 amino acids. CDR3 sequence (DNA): TGCGCCAGCAGCTCGGGACAGGGGGCCGGCACCGGGGAGCTGTTTTTT. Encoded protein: CASSSGQGAGTGELFF.

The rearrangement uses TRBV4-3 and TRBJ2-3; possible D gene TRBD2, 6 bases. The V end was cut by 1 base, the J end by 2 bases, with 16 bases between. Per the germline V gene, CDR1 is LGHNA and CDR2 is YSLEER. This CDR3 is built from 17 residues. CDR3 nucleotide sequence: TGCGCCAGCAGCCAAGGGGTTAGCGGTCGCAACACAGATACGCAGTATTTT. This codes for CASSQGVSGRNTDTQYF.

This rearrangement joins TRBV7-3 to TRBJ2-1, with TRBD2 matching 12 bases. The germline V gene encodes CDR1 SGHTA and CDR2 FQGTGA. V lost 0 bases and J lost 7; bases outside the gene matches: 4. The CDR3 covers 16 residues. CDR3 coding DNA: TGTGCCAGCAGCTTAACTGGACTAGCGGGATGGAATGAGCAGTTCTTC. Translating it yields CASSLTGLAGWNEQFF.

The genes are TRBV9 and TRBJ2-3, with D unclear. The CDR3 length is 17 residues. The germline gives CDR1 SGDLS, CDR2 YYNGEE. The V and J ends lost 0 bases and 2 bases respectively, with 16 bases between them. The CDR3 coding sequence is TGTGCCAGCAGCGTAGAGGCACGGCCTGATCTCACAGATACGCAGTATTTT. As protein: CASSVEARPDLTDTQYF.

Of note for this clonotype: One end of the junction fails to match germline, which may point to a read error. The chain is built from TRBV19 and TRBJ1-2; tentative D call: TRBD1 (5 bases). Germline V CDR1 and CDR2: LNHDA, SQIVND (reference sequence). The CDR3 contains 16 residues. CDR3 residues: CASSIFGVRVSYGHTF. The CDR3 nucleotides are TGTGCCAGTAGTATCTTTGGCGTCAGGGTGAGCTATGGCCACACCTTC.

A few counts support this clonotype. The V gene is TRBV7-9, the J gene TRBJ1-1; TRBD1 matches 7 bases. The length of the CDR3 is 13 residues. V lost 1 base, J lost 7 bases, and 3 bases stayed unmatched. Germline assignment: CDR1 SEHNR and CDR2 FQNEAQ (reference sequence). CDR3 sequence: CASSLERQGEAFF. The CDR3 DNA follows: TGTGCCAGCAGCTTAGAGCGACAGGGTGAAGCTTTCTTT.

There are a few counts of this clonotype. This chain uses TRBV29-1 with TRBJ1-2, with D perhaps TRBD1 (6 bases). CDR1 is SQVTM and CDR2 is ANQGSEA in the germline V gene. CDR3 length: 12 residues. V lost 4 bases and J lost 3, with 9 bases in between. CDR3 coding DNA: TGCAGCGTTGGAGGGGGAGACTATGGCTACACCTTC. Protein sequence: CSVGGGDYGYTF.

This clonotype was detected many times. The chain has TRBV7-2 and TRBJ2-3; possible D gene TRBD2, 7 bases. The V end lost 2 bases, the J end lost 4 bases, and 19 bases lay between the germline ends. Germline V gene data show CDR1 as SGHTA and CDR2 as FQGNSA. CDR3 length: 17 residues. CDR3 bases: TGTGCCAGCAGCTTAACCGGGGGGCCAGCAACGCCAGATACGCAGTATTTT. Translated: CASSLTGGPATPDTQYF.

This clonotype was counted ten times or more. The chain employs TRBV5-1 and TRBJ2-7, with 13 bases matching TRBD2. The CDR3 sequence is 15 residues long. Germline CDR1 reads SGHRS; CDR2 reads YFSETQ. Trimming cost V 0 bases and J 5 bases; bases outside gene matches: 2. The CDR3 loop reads CASSLVGTSGNEQYF. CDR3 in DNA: TGCGCCAGCAGCTTGGTAGGGACTAGCGGGAACGAGCAGTACTTC.

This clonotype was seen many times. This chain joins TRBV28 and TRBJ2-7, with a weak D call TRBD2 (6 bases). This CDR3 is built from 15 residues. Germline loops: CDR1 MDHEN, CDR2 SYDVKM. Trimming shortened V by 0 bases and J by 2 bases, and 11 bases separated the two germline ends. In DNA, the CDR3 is TGTGCCAGCAGTTTATGGGGGACTCAGGCCTACGAGCAGTACTTC. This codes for CASSLWGTQAYEQYF.

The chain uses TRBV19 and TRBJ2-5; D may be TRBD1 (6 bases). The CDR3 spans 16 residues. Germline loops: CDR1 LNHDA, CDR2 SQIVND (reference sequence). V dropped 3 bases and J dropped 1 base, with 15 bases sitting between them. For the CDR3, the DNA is TGTGCCAGTAGTATTGGCTCGGGACAATTCCAAGAGACCCAGTACTTC. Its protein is CASSIGSGQFQETQYF.

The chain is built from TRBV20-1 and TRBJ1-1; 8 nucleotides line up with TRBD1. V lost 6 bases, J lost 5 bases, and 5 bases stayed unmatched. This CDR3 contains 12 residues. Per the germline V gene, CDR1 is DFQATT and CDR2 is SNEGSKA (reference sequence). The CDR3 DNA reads TGCAGTGCAAGGACAGGGAGAACTGAAGCTTTCTTT. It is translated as CSARTGRTEAFF.

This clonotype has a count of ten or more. CDR3 sequence: CASSSPLGLAYNEQFF. The CDR3, as DNA: TGTGCCAGCAGCTCACCTTTAGGACTGGCCTACAATGAGCAGTTCTTC. The V call is TRBV7-9, the J call TRBJ2-1, with D possibly matching TRBD2 (5 bases). The CDR3 length is 16 residues. Deletions cut 4 bases from V and 2 bases from J, with 15 bases between. Germline V gives CDR1 SEHNR, CDR2 FQNEAQ (reference sequence).

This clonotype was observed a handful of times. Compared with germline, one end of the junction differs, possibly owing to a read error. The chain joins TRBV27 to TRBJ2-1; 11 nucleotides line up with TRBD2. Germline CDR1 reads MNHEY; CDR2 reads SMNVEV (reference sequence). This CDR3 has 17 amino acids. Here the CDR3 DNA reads TGTGCCAGCAGTTTTAACAAACTAGCGGGAGTTGATAATGAGCAGTCCTTC. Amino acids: CASSFNKLAGVDNEQSF.

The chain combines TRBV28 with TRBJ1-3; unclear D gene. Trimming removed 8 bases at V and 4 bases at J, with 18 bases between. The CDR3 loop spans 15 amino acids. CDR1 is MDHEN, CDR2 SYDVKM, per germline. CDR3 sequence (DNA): TGTGCCAGCTCACCCAATCGGGAGGGAGGAAACACCATATATTTT. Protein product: CASSPNREGGNTIYF.

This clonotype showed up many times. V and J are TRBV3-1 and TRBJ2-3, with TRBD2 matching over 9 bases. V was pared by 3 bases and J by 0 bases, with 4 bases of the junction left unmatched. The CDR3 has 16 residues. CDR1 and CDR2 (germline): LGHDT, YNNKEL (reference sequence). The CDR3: CASSHGLATSTDTQYF. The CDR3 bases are TGTGCCAGCAGCCATGGACTAGCGACTAGCACAGATACGCAGTATTTT.

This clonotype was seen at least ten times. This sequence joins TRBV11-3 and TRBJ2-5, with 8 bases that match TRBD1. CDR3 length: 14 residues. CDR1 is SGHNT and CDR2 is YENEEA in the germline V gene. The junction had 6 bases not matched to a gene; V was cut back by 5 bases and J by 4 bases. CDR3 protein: CASSKQGERETQYF. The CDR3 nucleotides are TGTGCCAGCAGCAAACAGGGGGAGAGAGAGACCCAGTACTTC.

The CDR3, as DNA: TGTGCCAGCAGCCCCGTCGGGGGTAGCTTTTATTTAGATACGCAGTATTTT. It yields the protein CASSPVGGSFYLDTQYF. The chain uses TRBV7-9 and TRBJ2-3, with D maybe TRBD2 (6 bases). The CDR3 covers 17 residues. CDR1 and CDR2 (germline): SEHNR, FQNEAQ (reference sequence). The germline V and J ends were trimmed by 5 bases and 5 bases, with 23 bases remaining between them.

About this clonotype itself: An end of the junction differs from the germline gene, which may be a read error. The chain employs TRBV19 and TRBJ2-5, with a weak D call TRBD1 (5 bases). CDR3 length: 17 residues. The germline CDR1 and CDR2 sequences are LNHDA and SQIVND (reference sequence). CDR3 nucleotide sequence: TGTGCCAGTAGTGTTAGGAGAAGACAGAGAATCCAAGAGACCCAATACTTC. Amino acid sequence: CASSVRRRQRIQETQYF. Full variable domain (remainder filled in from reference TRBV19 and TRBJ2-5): DGGITQSPKYLFRKEGQNVTLSCEQNLNHDAMYWYRQDPGQGLRLIYYSQIVNDFQKGDIAEGYSVSREKKESFPLTVTSAQKNPTAFYLCASSVRRRQRIQETQYFGPGTRLLVL.

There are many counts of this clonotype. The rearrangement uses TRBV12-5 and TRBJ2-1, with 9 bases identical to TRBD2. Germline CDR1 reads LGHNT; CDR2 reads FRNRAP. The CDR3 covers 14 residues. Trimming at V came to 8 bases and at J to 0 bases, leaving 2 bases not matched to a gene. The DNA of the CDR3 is TGTGCTAGTACGACTAGCGGCTCCTACAATGAGCAGTTCTTC. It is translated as CASTTSGSYNEQFF.